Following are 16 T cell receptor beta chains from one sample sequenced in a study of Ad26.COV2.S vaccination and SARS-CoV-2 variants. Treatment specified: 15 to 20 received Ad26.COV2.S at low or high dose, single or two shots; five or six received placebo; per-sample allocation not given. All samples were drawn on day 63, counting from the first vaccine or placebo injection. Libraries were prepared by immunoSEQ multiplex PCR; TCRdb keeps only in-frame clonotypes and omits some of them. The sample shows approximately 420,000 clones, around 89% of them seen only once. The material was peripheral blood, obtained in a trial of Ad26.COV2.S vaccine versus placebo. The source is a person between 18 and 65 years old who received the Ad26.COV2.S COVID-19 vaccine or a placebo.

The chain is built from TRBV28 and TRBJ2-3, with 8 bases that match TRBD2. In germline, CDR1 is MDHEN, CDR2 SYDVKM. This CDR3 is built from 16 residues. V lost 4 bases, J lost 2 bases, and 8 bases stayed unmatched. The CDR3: CASSSGGRSLTDTQYF. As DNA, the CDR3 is TGTGCCAGCAGTTCGGGGGGGCGCTCCCTCACAGATACGCAGTATTTT. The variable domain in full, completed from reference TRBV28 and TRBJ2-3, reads DVKVTQSSRYLVKRTGEKVFLECVQDMDHENMFWYRQDPGLGLRLIYFSYDVKMKEKGDIPEGYSVSREKKERFSLILESASTNQTSMYLCASSSGGRSLTDTQYFGPGTRLTVL.

Written as DNA, the CDR3 is TGTGCCAGCAGCTCCTCCGGCACAGGCCAAGAGACCCAGTACTTC. Encoded protein: CASSSSGTGQETQYF. The chain joins TRBV7-8 to TRBJ2-5; D might be TRBD1 (5 bases). The CDR3 contains 15 residues. Germline assignment: CDR1 SGHVS and CDR2 FQNEAQ. The V gene lost 4 bases and the J gene lost 1 base, with 13 bases spanning the gap.

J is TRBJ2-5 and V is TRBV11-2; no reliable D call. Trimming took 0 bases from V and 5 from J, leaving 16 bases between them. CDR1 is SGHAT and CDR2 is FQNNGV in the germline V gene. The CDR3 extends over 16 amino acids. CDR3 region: CASSLDPWVLEETQYF. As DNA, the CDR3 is TGTGCCAGCAGCTTAGATCCTTGGGTGTTGGAGGAGACCCAGTACTTC.

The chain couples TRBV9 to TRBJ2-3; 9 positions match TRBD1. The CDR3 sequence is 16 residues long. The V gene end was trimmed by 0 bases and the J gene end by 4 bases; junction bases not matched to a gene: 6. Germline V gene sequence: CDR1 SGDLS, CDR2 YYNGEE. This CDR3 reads CASSVGVGQGSDTQYF. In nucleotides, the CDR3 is TGTGCCAGCAGCGTAGGTGTGGGACAGGGCTCAGATACGCAGTATTTT.

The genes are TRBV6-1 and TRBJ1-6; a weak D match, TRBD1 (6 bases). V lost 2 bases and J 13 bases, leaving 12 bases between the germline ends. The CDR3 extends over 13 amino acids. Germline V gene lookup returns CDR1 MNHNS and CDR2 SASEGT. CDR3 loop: CASSESPGAPLHF. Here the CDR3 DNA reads TGTGCCAGCAGTGAATCGCCGGGGGCGCCCCTCCACTTT.

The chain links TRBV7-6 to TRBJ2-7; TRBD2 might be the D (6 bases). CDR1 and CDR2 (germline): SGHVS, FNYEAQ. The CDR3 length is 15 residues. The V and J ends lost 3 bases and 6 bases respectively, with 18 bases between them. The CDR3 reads CASSFNPGLSGEQYF. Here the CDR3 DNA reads TGTGCCAGCAGCTTCAACCCAGGACTAAGTGGCGAGCAGTACTTC.

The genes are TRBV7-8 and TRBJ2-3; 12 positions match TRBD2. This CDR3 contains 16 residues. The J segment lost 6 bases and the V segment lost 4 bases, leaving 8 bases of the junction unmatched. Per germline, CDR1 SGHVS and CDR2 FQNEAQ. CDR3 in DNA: TGTGCCAGCAGCTCGAAGACTAGCGGGGGTCGGGATACGCAGTATTTT. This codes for CASSSKTSGGRDTQYF.

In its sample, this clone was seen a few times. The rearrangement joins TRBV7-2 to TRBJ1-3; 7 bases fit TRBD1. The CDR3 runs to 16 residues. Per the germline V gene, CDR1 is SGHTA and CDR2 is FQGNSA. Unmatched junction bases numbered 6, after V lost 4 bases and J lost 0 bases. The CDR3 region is CASSWVGTDSGNTIYF. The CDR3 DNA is TGTGCCAGCAGCTGGGTGGGGACAGACTCTGGAAACACCATATATTTT.

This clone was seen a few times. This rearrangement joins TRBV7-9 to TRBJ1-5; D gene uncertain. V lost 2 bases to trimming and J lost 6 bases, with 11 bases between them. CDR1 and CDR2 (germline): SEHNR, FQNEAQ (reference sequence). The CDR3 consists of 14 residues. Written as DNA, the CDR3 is TGTGCCAGCAGCTTACCGGGAAACGGTCAGCCCCAGCATTTT. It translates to CASSLPGNGQPQHF.

CDR3 DNA sequence: TGTGCCAGCTCACCACAACAGGGAGGAGAGACTGAAGCTTTCTTT. It specifies CASSPQQGGETEAFF. This chain links TRBV18 with TRBJ1-1; D is perhaps TRBD1 (6 bases). CDR1 and CDR2 (germline): KGHSH, LQKENI. V was trimmed by 1 base and J by 5 bases, leaving 14 bases between them. This CDR3 has 15 residues.

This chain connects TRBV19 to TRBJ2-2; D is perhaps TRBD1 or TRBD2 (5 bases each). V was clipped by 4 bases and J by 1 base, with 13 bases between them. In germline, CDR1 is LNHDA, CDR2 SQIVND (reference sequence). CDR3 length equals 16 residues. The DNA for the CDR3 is TGTGCCAGTAGTACGGGGACCCCTAGGAACACCGGGGAGCTGTTTTTT. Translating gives CASSTGTPRNTGELFF.

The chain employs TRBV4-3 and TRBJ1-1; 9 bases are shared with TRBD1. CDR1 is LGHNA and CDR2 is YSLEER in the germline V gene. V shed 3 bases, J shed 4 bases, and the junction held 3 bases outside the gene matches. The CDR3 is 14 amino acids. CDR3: CASSHGQGITEAFF. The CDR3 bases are TGCGCCAGCAGCCATGGACAGGGGATCACTGAAGCTTTCTTT.

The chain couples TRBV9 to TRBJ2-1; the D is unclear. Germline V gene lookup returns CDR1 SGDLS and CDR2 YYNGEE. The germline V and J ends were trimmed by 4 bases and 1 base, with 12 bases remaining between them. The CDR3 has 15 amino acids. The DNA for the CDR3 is TGTGCCAGCAGCCCCGGACCGGAATCCTACAATGAGCAGTTCTTC. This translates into CASSPGPESYNEQFF.

This CDR3 reads CAIRETGWDNEQFF. The CDR3 nucleotides read TGTGCCATCAGAGAGACAGGGTGGGACAATGAGCAGTTCTTC. The chain couples TRBV10-3 to TRBJ2-1; 7 positions match TRBD1. The CDR3 spans 14 residues. With V trimmed by 6 bases and J by 5 bases, 7 bases remained unmatched. Per the germline V gene, CDR1 is ENHRY and CDR2 is SYGVKD.

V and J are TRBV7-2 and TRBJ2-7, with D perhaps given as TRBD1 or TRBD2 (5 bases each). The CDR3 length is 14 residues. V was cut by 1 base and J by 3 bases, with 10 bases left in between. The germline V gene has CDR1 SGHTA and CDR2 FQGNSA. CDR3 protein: CASSLGGTGYEQYF. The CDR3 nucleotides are TGTGCCAGCAGCTTAGGGGGGACGGGCTACGAGCAGTACTTC.

The CDR3 sequence is CASSTDRGRGEQYF. For the CDR3, the DNA is TGTGCCAGCAGCACCGACAGGGGGCGAGGGGAGCAGTACTTC. The V and J genes are TRBV2 and TRBJ2-7, with 10 bases matching TRBD1. Germline CDR1 is SNHLY and CDR2 is FYNNEI. This CDR3 contains 14 residues. The J segment lost 7 bases and the V segment lost 6 bases, leaving 9 bases of the junction unmatched.